Each of the 8 T cell receptor beta chains below was sequenced from the same sample in a study of blood T cell repertoires in COVID-19. Data came from immunoSEQ multiplex PCR; TCRdb stores just in-frame clones and leaves some out. The repertoire holds 85,000 to 100,000 clones, with less than 90% as singletons. The sample taken for sequencing was peripheral blood. The receptors were sampled from a man in his 60s with acute or convalescent COVID-19.

The gene calls are TRBV27 and TRBJ2-4; 8 nucleotides match TRBD2. Germline assignment: CDR1 MNHEY and CDR2 SMNVEV (reference sequence). After removal of 3 bases from V and 6 bases from J, the junction contained 4 bases not matched to a gene. This CDR3 has 14 amino acids. The CDR3 region is CASSLIAGINIQYF. In DNA form, the CDR3 reads TGTGCCAGCAGTTTGATAGCGGGGATAAACATTCAGTACTTC.

The gene calls are TRBV5-1 and TRBJ2-2; 9 bases agree with TRBD2. Trimming removed 4 bases from V and 9 bases from J; junction bases left unmatched: 10. CDR1 and CDR2 (germline): SGHRS, YFSETQ. CDR3 length: 15 amino acids. CDR3 region: CASSHTEAGGRELFF. In DNA form, the CDR3 reads TGCGCCAGCAGCCATACGGAAGCGGGAGGAAGGGAGCTGTTTTTT.

Ten or more counts support this clone. The V call is TRBV5-5, the J call TRBJ1-2, with D hard to call. The CDR3 is 13 amino acids. The germline V gene encodes CDR1 SGHKS and CDR2 YYEKEE (reference sequence). V was shortened by 4 bases and J by 2 bases, with 9 bases between the two germline ends. The CDR3 here is CASSTQMNYGYTF. The CDR3 DNA reads as TGTGCCAGCAGCACCCAGATGAACTATGGCTACACCTTC. The whole variable domain, filled in from reference TRBV5-5 and TRBJ1-2, reads DAGVTQSPTHLIKTRGQQVTLRCSPISGHKSVSWYQQVLGQGPQFIFQYYEKEERGRGNFPDRFSARQFPNYSSELNVNALLLGDSALYLCASSTQMNYGYTFGSGTRLTVV.

The chain joins TRBV5-5 to TRBJ2-7; perhaps TRBD2 as D (6 bases). Looked up from germline, CDR1 is SGHKS and CDR2 is YYEKEE (reference sequence). The CDR3 length is 15 residues. V was shortened by 3 bases and J by 0 bases, with 13 bases between the two germline ends. CDR3 loop: CASSSSSVSSYEQYF. CDR3 in DNA: TGTGCCAGCAGCTCCTCTAGCGTTAGCTCCTACGAGCAGTACTTC.

The chain joins TRBV10-3 to TRBJ1-1; perhaps TRBD1 as D (5 bases). Trimming pared 8 bases from V and 4 bases from J, leaving 8 bases between. This CDR3 is 11 amino acids long. CDR1 is ENHRY, CDR2 SYGVKD, per germline. The CDR3: CAISGGTEAFF. As DNA, the CDR3 is TGTGCCATCTCGGGGGGCACTGAAGCTTTCTTT.

V is TRBV9 and J is TRBJ1-4, with D uncertain. Deletions cut 3 bases from V and 0 bases from J, with 9 bases between. CDR3 length: 15 residues. Germline values: CDR1 SGDLS, CDR2 YYNGEE. The CDR3 DNA reads as TGTGCCAGCAGCGGCGGAATTGCAACTAATGAAAAACTGTTTTTT. Translating gives CASSGGIATNEKLFF.

This clone appeared a single time. V is TRBV12-3 or TRBV12-4 and J is TRBJ1-5; TRBD1 might be the D (5 bases). This CDR3 has 13 amino acids. V lost 5 bases and J lost 4, with 9 bases in between. The CDR3, as DNA: TGTGCCAGCAGTCGGGGGGGAAATCAGCCCCAGCATTTT. Protein product: CASSRGGNQPQHF.

The rearrangement joins TRBV20-1 to TRBJ2-3; D may be TRBD2 (6 bases). CDR3 length: 14 amino acids. V lost 3 bases and J 0 bases, leaving 10 bases between the germline ends. CDR1 is DFQATT, CDR2 SNEGSKA, per germline (reference sequence). CDR3 bases: TGCAGTGCTAGTATCGGGGGTAGCACAGATACGCAGTATTTT. This encodes CSASIGGSTDTQYF.